This T cell receptor beta chain is drawn from a study of patients and donors after allogeneic stem cell transplantation. From the RT-PCR reads, TCRdb called clonotypes with MiXCR, one entry per CDR3 protein. The sample has 200,000 to 250,000 distinct CDR3 sequences, 14% seen once. The sequencing input was blood, either unsorted or a sorted T cell fraction (not recorded which). This TCR came from a human donor who was either an allogeneic HSCT recipient or a stem cell or donor lymphocyte infusion donor (not recorded which). It is not recorded whose cells these are; they may come from a transplant donor.

The CDR3 sequence is CAWSVSRANTEAFF. Written as DNA, the CDR3 is TGTGCCTGGAGTGTATCCCGGGCTAACACTGAAGCTTTCTTT. The chain is built from TRBV30 and TRBJ1-1; D is unclear. The CDR3 loop spans 14 amino acids. The V and J ends lost 0 bases and 2 bases respectively, with 10 bases between them. Looked up from germline, CDR1 is GTSNPN and CDR2 is SVGIG (reference sequence).